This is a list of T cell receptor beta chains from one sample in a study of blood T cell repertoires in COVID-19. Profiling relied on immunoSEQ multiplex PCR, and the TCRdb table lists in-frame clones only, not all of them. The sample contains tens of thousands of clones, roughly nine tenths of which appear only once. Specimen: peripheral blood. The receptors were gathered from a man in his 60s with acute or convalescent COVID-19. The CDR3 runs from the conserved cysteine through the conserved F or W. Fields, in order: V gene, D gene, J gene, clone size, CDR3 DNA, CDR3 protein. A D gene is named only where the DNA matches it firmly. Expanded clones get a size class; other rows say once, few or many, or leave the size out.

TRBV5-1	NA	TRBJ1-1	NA	TGCGCCAGCAGCTTTGACAGGATGAGGGACACTGAAGCTTTCTTT	CASSFDRMRDTEAFF
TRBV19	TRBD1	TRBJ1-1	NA	TGTGCCAGTAGTATGTTAGGGGGCAACACTGAAGCTTTCTTT	CASSMLGGNTEAFF
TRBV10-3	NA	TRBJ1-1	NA	TGTGCCATCAGCACCACAGGGTCGACTGAAGCTTTCTTT	CAISTTGSTEAFF
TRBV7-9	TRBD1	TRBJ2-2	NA	TGTGCCAGCAGCCTCATCCGGGACAGAGGAACCGGGGAGCTGTTTTTT	CASSLIRDRGTGELFF
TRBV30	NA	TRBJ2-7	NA	TGTGCCTGGAGTAGGGGGGGATGGACCTACGAGCAGTACTTC	CAWSRGGWTYEQYF
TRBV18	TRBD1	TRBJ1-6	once	TGTGCCAGCTCGGAACAGGGGAGCAATTCACCCCTCCACTTT	CASSEQGSNSPLHF
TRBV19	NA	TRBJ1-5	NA	TGTGCCAGTAGTATTCCCGGCGGAAGCAATCAGCCCCAGCATTTT	CASSIPGGSNQPQHF
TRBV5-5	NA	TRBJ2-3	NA	TGTGCCAGCAGCTTCAAGAGCTCGACAGATACGCAGTATTTT	CASSFKSSTDTQYF
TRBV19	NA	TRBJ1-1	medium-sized	TGTGCCAGTATACCAGTGGGCAGCAGGAACACTGAAGCTTTCTTT	CASIPVGSRNTEAFF
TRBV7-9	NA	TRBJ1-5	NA	TGTGCCAGCAGTTTAGGGGTCGGCGGTATCCCCCAGCATTTT	CASSLGVGGIPQHF
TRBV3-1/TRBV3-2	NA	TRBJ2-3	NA	TGTGCCAGCAGCCAAGACCTTACGCAGTATTTT	CASSQDLTQYF
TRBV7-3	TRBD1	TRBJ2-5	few	TGTGCCAGCCTCAGGGGGCGGGTCCAAGAGACCCAGTACTTC	CASLRGRVQETQYF
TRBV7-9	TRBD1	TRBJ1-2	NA	TGTGCCAGCAGCCGAGCCGGACAGGGGCGGAACTATGGCTACACCTTC	CASSRAGQGRNYGYTF
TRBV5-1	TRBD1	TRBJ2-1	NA	TGCGCCAGCAGCTTGGAGACAGGGGGCATATACAATGAGCAGTTCTTC	CASSLETGGIYNEQFF
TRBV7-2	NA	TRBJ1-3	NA	TGTGCCAGCAGCTCGGGAGGATCGGCCGGAAACACCATATATTTT	CASSSGGSAGNTIYF
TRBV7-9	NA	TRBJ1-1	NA	TGTGCCAGCAGCCCTTTCGGGGGCACTGAAGCTTTCTTT	CASSPFGGTEAFF
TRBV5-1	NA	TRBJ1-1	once	TGCGCCAGCAGCTTGGAACCGGGGTCGACCGGGGAAGCTTTCTTT	CASSLEPGSTGEAFF
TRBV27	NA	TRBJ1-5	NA	TGTGCCAGCAGTTTACGGGGTCGGGGCAATCAGCCCCAGCATTTT	CASSLRGRGNQPQHF
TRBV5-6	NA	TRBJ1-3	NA	TGTGCCAGCAGCCGGACACCCCTCTCTGGAAACACCATATATTTT	CASSRTPLSGNTIYF
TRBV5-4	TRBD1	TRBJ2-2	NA	TGTGCCAGCAGCCCCCGGACAGGGGTTCGAACCGGGGAGCTGTTTTTT	CASSPRTGVRTGELFF
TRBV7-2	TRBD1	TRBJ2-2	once	TGTGCCAGCAGCTCCCAGGGGGCCTCGAACACCGGGGAGCTGTTTTTT	CASSSQGASNTGELFF
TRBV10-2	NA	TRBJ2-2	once	TGCGCCAGCTGCATCACGACAGGCAACACCGGGGAGCTGTTTTTT	CASCITTGNTGELFF
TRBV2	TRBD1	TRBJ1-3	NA	TGTGCCAGCAGTGTGGGACAGGGGAGAAACACCATATATTTT	CASSVGQGRNTIYF
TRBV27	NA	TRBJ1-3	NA	TGTGCCAGCAGGTCCCCTTCCTCTGGAAACACCATATATTTT	CASRSPSSGNTIYF
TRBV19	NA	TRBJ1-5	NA	TGTGCCAGTAGTCTGGCAGGGTATAGTAGCAATCAGCCCCAGCATTTT	CASSLAGYSSNQPQHF
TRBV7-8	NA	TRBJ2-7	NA	TGTGCCAGCAGCTTTAGCTCCTACGAGCAGTACTTC	CASSFSSYEQYF
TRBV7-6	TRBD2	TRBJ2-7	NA	TGTGCCAGCAGCTTAGGCTGGGCGGGGGGACCCTACGAGCAGTACTTC	CASSLGWAGGPYEQYF
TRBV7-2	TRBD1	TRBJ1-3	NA	TGTGCCAGCAGCTCCCCGGGACAGGGAGGCCTTGCTGGAAACACCATATATTTT	CASSSPGQGGLAGNTIYF
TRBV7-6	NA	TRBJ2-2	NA	TGTGCCAGCAGCCCCCGGAACAGGTTAAACACCGGGGAGCTGTTTTTT	CASSPRNRLNTGELFF
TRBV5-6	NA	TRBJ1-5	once	TGTGCCAGCAGCTTAGTGGTCTCAGGTTCTCAAGGGCCCCAGCATTTT	CASSLVVSGSQGPQHF
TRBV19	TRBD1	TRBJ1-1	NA	TGTGCCAGTAGCGTCCGACAGGGGCGAGCTTTCTTT	CASSVRQGRAFF
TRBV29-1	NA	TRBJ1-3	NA	TGCAGCGTATTGGGACACCCCTCTGGAAACACCATATATTTT	CSVLGHPSGNTIYF
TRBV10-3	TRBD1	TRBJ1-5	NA	TGTGCCATCAGAGGCGACAGGGGAGAGAATCAGCCCCAGCATTTT	CAIRGDRGENQPQHF
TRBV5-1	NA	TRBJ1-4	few	TGCGCCAGCAGCTTGGTCGGTGAAAAACTGTTTTTT	CASSLVGEKLFF
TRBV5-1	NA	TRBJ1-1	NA	TGCGCCAGCAGCTTGAATCCACCAGGGGCCCTTCGAGGGGACACTGAAGCTTTCTTT	CASSLNPPGALRGDTEAFF
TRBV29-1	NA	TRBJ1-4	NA	TGCAGCGCGGGGTTAGGGCGCCAGGGAAGCCCAGATGAAAAACTGTTTTTT	CSAGLGRQGSPDEKLFF
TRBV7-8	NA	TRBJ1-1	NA	TGTGCCAGCAGCCTGGACACGAACACTGAAGCTTTCTTT	CASSLDTNTEAFF
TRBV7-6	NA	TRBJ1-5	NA	TGTGCCAGCAGCTTCGGGGCGGGAAGAGATCAGCCCCAGCATTTT	CASSFGAGRDQPQHF
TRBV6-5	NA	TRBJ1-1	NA	TGTGCCAGCAGCTCTAGGGGGAGACATGCTTTCTTT	CASSSRGRHAFF
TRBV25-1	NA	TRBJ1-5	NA	TGTGCCAGCAGTGGGCGGGGAGGTGGGGTAGGCAATCAGCCCCAGCATTTT	CASSGRGGGVGNQPQHF
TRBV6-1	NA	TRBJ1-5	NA	TGTGCCAGCAGTGCGATCCCTAGAGAATATGGTCAGCCCCAGCATTTT	CASSAIPREYGQPQHF
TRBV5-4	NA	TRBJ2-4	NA	TGTGCCAGCAGCCCGCGGGGCACCTTAGCCAAAAACATTCAGTACTTC	CASSPRGTLAKNIQYF
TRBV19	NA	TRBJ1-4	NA	TGTGCCAGTACTGTACGGGGGGAAAAACTGTTTTTT	CASTVRGEKLFF
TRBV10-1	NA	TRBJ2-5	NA	TGCGCCAGCAGTGAGTCGGGGCAGGTCCAAGAGACCCAGTACTTC	CASSESGQVQETQYF
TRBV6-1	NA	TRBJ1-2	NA	TGTGCCAGCAGTGAAAGTTTACAGGGTTTCTATGGCTACACCTTC	CASSESLQGFYGYTF
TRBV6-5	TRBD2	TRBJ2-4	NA	TGTGCCAGCAATGGTCTAGCGGGGGGTCAGAACATTCAGTACTTC	CASNGLAGGQNIQYF
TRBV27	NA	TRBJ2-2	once	TGTGCCAGCAAGGGGACACTTAACACCGGGGAGCTGTTTTTT	CASKGTLNTGELFF
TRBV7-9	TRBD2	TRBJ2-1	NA	TGTGCCAGCAGCCGGCCTCTTTATCGGGGGGATGAGCAGTTCTTC	CASSRPLYRGDEQFF
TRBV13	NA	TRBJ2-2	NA	TGTGCCAGCAGCTTAGGTGGGAGGTCGGGCACCGGGGAGCTGTTTTTT	CASSLGGRSGTGELFF
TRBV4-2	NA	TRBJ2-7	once	TGTGCCAGCAGCCTCAGAAGGGGCGAGATCGACGAGCAGTACTTC	CASSLRRGEIDEQYF
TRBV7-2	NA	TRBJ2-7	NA	TGTGCCAGCAGCTTAGGAGTACCTAGCTACGAGCAGTACTTC	CASSLGVPSYEQYF
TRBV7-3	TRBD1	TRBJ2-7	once	TGTGCCAGCAGCCTTTCGACAGGGGTGTCCTACGAGCAGTACTTC	CASSLSTGVSYEQYF
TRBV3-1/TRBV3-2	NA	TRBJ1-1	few	TGTGCCACTGGAGGGAGCTACACTGAAGCTTTCTTT	CATGGSYTEAFF
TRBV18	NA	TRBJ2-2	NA	TGTGCCAGCTCTGCGGGACGGGGCGGGGAGCTGTTTTTT	CASSAGRGGELFF